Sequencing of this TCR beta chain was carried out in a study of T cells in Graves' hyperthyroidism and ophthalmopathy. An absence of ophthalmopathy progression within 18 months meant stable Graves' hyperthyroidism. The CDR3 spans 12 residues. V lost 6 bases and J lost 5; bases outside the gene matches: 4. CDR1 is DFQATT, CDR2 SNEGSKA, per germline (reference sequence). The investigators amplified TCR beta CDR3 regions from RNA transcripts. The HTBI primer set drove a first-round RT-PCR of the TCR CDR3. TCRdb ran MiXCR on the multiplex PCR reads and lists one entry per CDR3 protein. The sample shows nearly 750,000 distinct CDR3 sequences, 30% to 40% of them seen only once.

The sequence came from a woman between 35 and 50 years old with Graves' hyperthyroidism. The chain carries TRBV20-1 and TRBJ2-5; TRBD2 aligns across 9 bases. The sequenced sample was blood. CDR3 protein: CSALAGSETQYF. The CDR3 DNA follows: TGCAGTGCCCTAGCGGGAAGTGAGACCCAGTACTTC.